This entry lists 3 T cell receptor beta chains sequenced from one sample in a study of T cells after yellow fever vaccination. TCRdb re-called the 5' RACE reads through MiXCR, storing one row per CDR3 protein. The sample has hundreds of thousands of distinct CDR3 sequences; more than 9% are singletons. This material consisted of PBMCs, taken on the day of the yellow fever booster vaccination. These receptor sequences come from a young man who received the YFV17D yellow fever vaccine.

The chain employs TRBV6-1 and TRBJ2-5; possibly TRBD1 or TRBD2 for D (6 bases each). Per germline, CDR1 MNHNS and CDR2 SASEGT. V was pared by 7 bases and J by 0 bases, with 12 bases between. The CDR3 covers 14 residues. In DNA form, the CDR3 reads TGTGCCAGCATGATAGGGGGGAACCAAGAGACCCAGTACTTC. This encodes CASMIGGNQETQYF.

V gene TRBV14 combines with J gene TRBJ2-3; D unclear. The CDR3 totals 15 residues. Trimming removed 0 bases at V and 2 bases at J, with 9 bases between. Germline V gene lookup returns CDR1 SGHDN and CDR2 FVKESK. CDR3 nucleotide sequence: TGTGCCAGCAGCCAAGATGGCTATTACACAGATACGCAGTATTTT. Protein: CASSQDGYYTDTQYF.

J is TRBJ2-2 and V is TRBV7-9; D ambiguous. There are 13 residues in the CDR3. Deletions cut 8 bases from V and 0 bases from J, with 7 bases between. The germline V gene has CDR1 SEHNR and CDR2 FQNEAQ (reference sequence). This CDR3 is CASGRSNTGELFF. CDR3 coding DNA: TGTGCCAGCGGCAGATCGAACACCGGGGAGCTGTTTTTT.